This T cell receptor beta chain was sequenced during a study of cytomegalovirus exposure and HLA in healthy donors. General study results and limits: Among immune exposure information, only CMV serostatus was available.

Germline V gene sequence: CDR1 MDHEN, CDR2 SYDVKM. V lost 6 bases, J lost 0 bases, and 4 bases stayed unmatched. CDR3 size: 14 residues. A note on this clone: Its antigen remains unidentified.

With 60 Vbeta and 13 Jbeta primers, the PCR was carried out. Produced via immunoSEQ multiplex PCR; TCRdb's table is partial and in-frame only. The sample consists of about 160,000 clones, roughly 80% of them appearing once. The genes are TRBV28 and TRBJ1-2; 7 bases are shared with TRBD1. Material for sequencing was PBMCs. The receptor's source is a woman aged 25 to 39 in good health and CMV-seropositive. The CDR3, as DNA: TGTGCCAGCAGCCGGGACAGCTCTAACTATGGCTACACCTTC. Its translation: CASSRDSSNYGYTF.